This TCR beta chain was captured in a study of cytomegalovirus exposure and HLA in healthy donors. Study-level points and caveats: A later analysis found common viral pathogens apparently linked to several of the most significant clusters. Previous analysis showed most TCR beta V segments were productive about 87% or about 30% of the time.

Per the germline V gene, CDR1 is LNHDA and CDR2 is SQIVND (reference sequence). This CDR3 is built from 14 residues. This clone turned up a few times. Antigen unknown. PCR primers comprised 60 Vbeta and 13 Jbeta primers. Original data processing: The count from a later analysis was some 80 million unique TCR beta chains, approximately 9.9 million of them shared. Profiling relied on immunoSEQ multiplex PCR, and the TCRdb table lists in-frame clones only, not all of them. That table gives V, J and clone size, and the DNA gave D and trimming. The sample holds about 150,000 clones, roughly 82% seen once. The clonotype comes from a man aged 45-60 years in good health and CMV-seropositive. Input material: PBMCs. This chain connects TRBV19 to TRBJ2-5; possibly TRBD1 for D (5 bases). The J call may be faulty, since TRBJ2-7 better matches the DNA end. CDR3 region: CASSIRAASYEQYF. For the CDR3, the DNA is TGTGCCAGTAGTATCAGGGCGGCCTCCTACGAGCAGTACTTC.